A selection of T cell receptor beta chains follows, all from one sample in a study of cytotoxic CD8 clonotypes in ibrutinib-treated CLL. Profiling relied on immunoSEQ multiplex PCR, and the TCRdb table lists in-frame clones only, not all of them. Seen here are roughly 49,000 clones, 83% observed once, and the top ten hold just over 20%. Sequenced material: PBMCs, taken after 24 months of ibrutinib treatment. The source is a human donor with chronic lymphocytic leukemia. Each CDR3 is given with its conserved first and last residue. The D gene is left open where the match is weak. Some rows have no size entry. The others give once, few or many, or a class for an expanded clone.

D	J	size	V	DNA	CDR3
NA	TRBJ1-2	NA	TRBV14	TGTGCCAGCAGCCCCGCGGGGGGGAACTATGGCTACACCTTC	CASSPAGGNYGYTF
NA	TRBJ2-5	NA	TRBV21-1	TGTGCCAGCAGCCCGCGACAGGAGTGGGCAAAAGAGACCCAGTACTTC	CASSPRQEWAKETQYF
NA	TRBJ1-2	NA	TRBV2	TGTGCCAGCAGTGGGGGCTTTATCTATGGCTACACCTTC	CASSGGFIYGYTF
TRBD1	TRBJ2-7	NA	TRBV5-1	TGCGCCAGCAGATCCGGGACAGGGCCCTACGAGCAGTACTTC	CASRSGTGPYEQYF
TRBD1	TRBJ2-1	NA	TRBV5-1	TGCGCCAGCAGCCCCGGGACAGGCTCCTACAATGAGCAGTTCTTC	CASSPGTGSYNEQFF
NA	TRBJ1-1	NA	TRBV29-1	TGCAGCAACTATCGGGTGATGAGCACTGAAGCTTTCTTT	CSNYRVMSTEAFF
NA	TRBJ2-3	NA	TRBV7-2	TGTGCCACCTCCGCGGGGACGGGGGTAAGCGATACGCAGTATTTT	CATSAGTGVSDTQYF
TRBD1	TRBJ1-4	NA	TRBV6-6	TGTGCCAGCAGTTTGTTGGGACAGGCAACTAATGAAAAACTGTTTTTT	CASSLLGQATNEKLFF
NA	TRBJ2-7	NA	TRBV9	TGTGCCAGCAGCGTAGGTGGTTTCACTTCCTACGAGCAGTACTTC	CASSVGGFTSYEQYF
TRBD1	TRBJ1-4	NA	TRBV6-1	TGTGCCAGCAGTGAAGTTGGAAACAGGGGGCATGAAAAACTGTTTTTT	CASSEVGNRGHEKLFF
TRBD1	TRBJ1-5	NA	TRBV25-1	TGTGCCAGCGAATCCGGACAGGGTTACAATCAGCCCCAGCATTTT	CASESGQGYNQPQHF
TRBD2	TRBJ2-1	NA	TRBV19	TGTGCCAGTATTGCCGGGACTAGCGGGAGTCAGTTCTTC	CASIAGTSGSQFF
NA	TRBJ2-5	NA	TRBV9	TGTGCCAGCAGCGCCTTCGGGACAACACCCGGAGAGACCCAGTACTTC	CASSAFGTTPGETQYF
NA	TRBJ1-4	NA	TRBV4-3	TGCGCCAGCAGCCAAGAATGGGGCAGGGCGATTGCAACTACTAATGAAAAACTGTTTTTT	CASSQEWGRAIATTNEKLFF
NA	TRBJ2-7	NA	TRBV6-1	TGTGCCAGCAGTGTTGGTAGGGAGGTCTACGAGCAGTACTTC	CASSVGREVYEQYF
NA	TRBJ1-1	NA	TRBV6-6	TGTGCCAGCAGTTTATTACTGCGGGGGACTGAAGCTTTCTTT	CASSLLLRGTEAFF
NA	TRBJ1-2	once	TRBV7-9	TGTGCCAGCAGCCCCCCCGGGACGGACTATGGCTACACCTTC	CASSPPGTDYGYTF
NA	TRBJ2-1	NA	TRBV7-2	TGTGCCAGCAGCGGGAAAGCTAGCGAGCAGTTCTTC	CASSGKASEQFF
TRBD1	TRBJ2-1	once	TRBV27	TGTGCCAGCAGTTCCGGGACAGGGAACGATGAGCAGTTCTTC	CASSSGTGNDEQFF
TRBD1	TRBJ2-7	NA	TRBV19	TGTGCCAGTAGTATGGGCCCTGGGACAGGCTCCTGGGAGCAGTACTTC	CASSMGPGTGSWEQYF
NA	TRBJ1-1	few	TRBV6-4	TGTGCCAGCAGTTTATTACTGCGGGGGACTGAAGCTTTCTTT	CASSLLLRGTEAFF
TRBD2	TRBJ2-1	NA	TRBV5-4	TGTGCCAGCAGCTTGGACTGGACTAGCGGTAATGAGCAGTTCTTC	CASSLDWTSGNEQFF
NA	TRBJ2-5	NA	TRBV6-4	TGTGCCAGCCGCAGGGGGAGGGTGGAAGAGACCCAGTACTTC	CASRRGRVEETQYF
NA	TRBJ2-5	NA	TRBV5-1	TGCGCCAGCAGCTTGCCCCCGGCGGGATTTCAAGAGACCCAGTACTTC	CASSLPPAGFQETQYF
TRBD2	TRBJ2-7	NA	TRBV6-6	TGTGCCAGCAATGGACTAGCGGGGTTCTACGAGCAGTACTTC	CASNGLAGFYEQYF
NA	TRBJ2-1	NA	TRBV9	TGTGCCAGCAGCGTAGTTGGAGCATATGAGCAGTTCTTC	CASSVVGAYEQFF
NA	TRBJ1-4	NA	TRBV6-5	TGTGCCAGTTCTGTATATCCAACTAATGAAAAACTGTTTTTT	CASSVYPTNEKLFF
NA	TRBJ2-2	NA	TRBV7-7	TGTGCCAGCAGCCCCGGGACAATAAACACCGGGGAGCTGTTTTTT	CASSPGTINTGELFF
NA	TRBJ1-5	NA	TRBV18	TGTGCCAGCTCACCAGGGACGGGAAATCAGCCCCAGCATTTT	CASSPGTGNQPQHF
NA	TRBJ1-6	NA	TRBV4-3	TGCGCCAGCAGCCAAGCGGGCGGGGCAGGTTGGGATAATTCACCCCTCCACTTT	CASSQAGGAGWDNSPLHF
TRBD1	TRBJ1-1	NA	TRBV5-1	TGCGCCAGCAGCTTTACAGGGGGCGAGATGTCTATAGGAGCTTTCTTT	CASSFTGGEMSIGAFF
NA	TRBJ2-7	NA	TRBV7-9	TGTGCCAGCAGCAGGACAGAGGACGAGCAGTACTTC	CASSRTEDEQYF
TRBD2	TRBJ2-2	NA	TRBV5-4	TGTGCCAGCAGCTTGGAATTCGGTAGCGGGGGTAACACCGGGGAGCTGTTTTTT	CASSLEFGSGGNTGELFF
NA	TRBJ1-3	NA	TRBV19	TGTGCCAGTAACAATATTCCAGGATCCTCTGGAAACACCATATATTTT	CASNNIPGSSGNTIYF
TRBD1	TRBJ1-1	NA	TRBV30	TGTGCCTGGAGTTCCCCTACTCCTCGGGACAGGGCTTCTGAAGCTTTCTTT	CAWSSPTPRDRASEAFF
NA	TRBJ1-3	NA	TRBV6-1	TGTGCCAGCAGTGATGGTATAGTCTCTGGAAACACCATATATTTT	CASSDGIVSGNTIYF
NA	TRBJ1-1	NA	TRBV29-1	TGCAGCGTTGGGACGGTGATGAACACTGAAGCTTTCTTT	CSVGTVMNTEAFF
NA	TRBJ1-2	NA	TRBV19	TGTGCCACCGACGAGTGGGGGTCGGGCGGCTACACCTTC	CATDEWGSGGYTF
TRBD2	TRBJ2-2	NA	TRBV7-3	TGTGCCAGCAGCTTGGGCGGGAGCACCGGGGAGCTGTTTTTT	CASSLGGSTGELFF
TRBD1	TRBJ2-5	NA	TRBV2	TGTGCCAGCAGTCGGAATGCAGGGGGCGCAGGAGAGACCCAGTACTTC	CASSRNAGGAGETQYF
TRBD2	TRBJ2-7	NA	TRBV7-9	TGTGCCAGCAGCTCGCCCCGCGGGAGTCCCCCCTACGAGCAGTACTTC	CASSSPRGSPPYEQYF
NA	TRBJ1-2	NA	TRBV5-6	TGTGCCAGCAGCATTATCCAGGGAGGCTATGGCTACACCTTC	CASSIIQGGYGYTF
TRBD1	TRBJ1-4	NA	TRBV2	TGTGCCAGCAGGATCCCAGACAGGGGCGATGGAAAACTGTTTTTT	CASRIPDRGDGKLFF
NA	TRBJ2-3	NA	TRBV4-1	TGCGCCAGCAGCCTTGTCGGGACCAGAGCAGATACGCAGTATTTT	CASSLVGTRADTQYF
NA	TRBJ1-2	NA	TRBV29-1	TGCAGCGTCCCCGGCCCATCCTATGGCTACACCTTC	CSVPGPSYGYTF
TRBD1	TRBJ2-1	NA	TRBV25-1	TGTGCCAGCAGTGAAGACAGGGTGTACAATGAGCAGTTCTTC	CASSEDRVYNEQFF
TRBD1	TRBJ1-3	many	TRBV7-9	TGTGCCAGCAGCCCGAACCGGGACAGGTACTCTGGAAACACCATATATTTT	CASSPNRDRYSGNTIYF
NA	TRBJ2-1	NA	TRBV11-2	TGTGCCAGCAGCTCTACCCCCGTCTACAATGAGCAGTTCTTC	CASSSTPVYNEQFF
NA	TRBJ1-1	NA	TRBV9	TGTGCCAGCAGCGTATCCCCAGGCGACTTTGAAGCTTTCTTT	CASSVSPGDFEAFF
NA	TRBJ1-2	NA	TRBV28	TGTGCCAGCAGTTTATCCGGGCAGGGTGGCTACACCTTC	CASSLSGQGGYTF
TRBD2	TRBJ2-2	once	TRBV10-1	TGCGCCAGCGCTCGAGGACTAGCGGGAAACACCGGGGAGCTGTTTTTT	CASARGLAGNTGELFF
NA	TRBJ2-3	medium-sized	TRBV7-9	TGTGCCAGCAGCCCGAATTGGTTTCCCATCACAGATACGCAGTATTTT	CASSPNWFPITDTQYF
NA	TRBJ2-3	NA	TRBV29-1	TGCAGCGTTGCACAGGCACACACAGATACGCAGTATTTT	CSVAQAHTDTQYF
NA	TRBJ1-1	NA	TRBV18	TGTGCCAGCTCACCATTAACTTTCTTGAACACTGAAGCTTTCTTT	CASSPLTFLNTEAFF
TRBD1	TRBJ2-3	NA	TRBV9	TGTGCCAGCAGCGTTGGGGACAGGGGCATAGGCACAGATACGCAGTATTTT	CASSVGDRGIGTDTQYF
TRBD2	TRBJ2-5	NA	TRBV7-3	TGTGCCAGCAGTCAAACTAGCGGGAGATATGAGACCCAGTACTTC	CASSQTSGRYETQYF
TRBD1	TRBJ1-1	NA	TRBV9	TGTGCCAGCAGCGTAGATCAGGGGGTGATGAACACTGAAGCTTTCTTT	CASSVDQGVMNTEAFF
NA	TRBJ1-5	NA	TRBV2	TGTGCCAGCAGTGACAGGGATCAGCCCCAGCATTTT	CASSDRDQPQHF
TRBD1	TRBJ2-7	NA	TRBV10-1	TGCGCCAGCAGTGGGACAGGCCACGAGCAGTACTTC	CASSGTGHEQYF